Below, one T cell receptor beta chain is given with its context. Its antigen remains unknown. Profiled with immunoSEQ multiplex PCR; TCRdb holds only in-frame clones, not every one. The repertoire holds 2 million to 2.5 million clones, roughly 90% seen once, with around 0.35% in the top ten. V was trimmed by 1 base and J by 5 bases, leaving 19 bases between them. This CDR3 is built from 17 residues. Germline V gene data show CDR1 as LGHNA and CDR2 as YNFKEQ. This record belongs to a study of shared clonotypes between healthy human individuals. Study results and limitations: Expectations were that clonotype sharing among donors would be affected by sequencing depth.

This TCR derives from a man between 18 and 29 years old in good health. Some clones in this sample may be carry-over from other donors' samples. The rearrangement joins TRBV4-2 to TRBJ2-3; D is possibly TRBD2 (6 bases). Sequencing was carried out using naive CD4+ T cells from PBMCs. Subset meaning: CD45RA+ positively selected. The CDR3: CASSQVRAGSGKDTQYF. The CDR3 DNA follows: TGTGCCAGCAGCCAAGTTAGGGCGGGATCTGGAAAAGATACGCAGTATTTT.